These 30 T cell receptor beta chains were all obtained from the same sample, sequenced in a study of blood T cell repertoires in COVID-19. The assay was immunoSEQ multiplex PCR, and TCRdb's table has in-frame clones only and misses some. The sample has about 260,000 clones; approximately 88% are singletons. Sequences were obtained from peripheral blood. The receptor set was obtained from a human donor in a cohort sampled during active COVID-19.

CDR3 DNA: TGTGCCAGTACTCCAGCGGGAGGGCCTTCAGATACGCAGTATTTT. Its translation is CASTPAGGPSDTQYF. This chain uses TRBV19 with TRBJ2-3; the match to TRBD2 covers 10 bases. This CDR3 is built from 15 residues. Germline V gene lookup returns CDR1 LNHDA and CDR2 SQIVND (reference sequence). V lost 7 bases to trimming and J lost 4 bases; unmatched junction nucleotides: 8.

V gene TRBV7-2 combines with J gene TRBJ1-5; 8 positions agree with TRBD1. CDR1 is SGHTA and CDR2 is FQGNSA in the germline V gene. This CDR3 has 15 residues. J lost 7 bases, V lost 1 base, and 6 bases had no gene match. The CDR3 sequence: CASSLVQGAGQPQHF. The CDR3 DNA reads TGTGCCAGCAGCTTAGTTCAGGGGGCGGGACAGCCCCAGCATTTT.

The DNA of the CDR3 is TGCGCCAGCAGGAGCGTGAGCCTCGCTTCCTACGAGCAGTACTTC. It yields the protein CASRSVSLASYEQYF. This chain joins TRBV4-1 and TRBJ2-7; no clear D. The CDR3 runs 15 residues. The V and J ends lost 6 bases and 1 base respectively, with 16 bases between them. Germline values: CDR1 MGHRA, CDR2 YSYEKL.

This sequence joins TRBV2 and TRBJ2-5, with D perhaps TRBD2 (5 bases). The CDR3 extends over 14 amino acids. In germline, CDR1 is SNHLY, CDR2 FYNNEI. V lost 1 base and J 5 bases, leaving 11 bases between the germline ends. CDR3 nucleotides: TGTGCCAGCAGTGAAGGCCAGGAGGTGGAGACCCAGTACTTC. It codes for CASSEGQEVETQYF. Based on the CDR3 plus reference TRBV2 and TRBJ2-5, the full variable domain is EPEVTQTPSHQVTQMGQEVILRCVPISNHLYFYWYRQILGQKVEFLVSFYNNEISEKSEIFDDQFSVERPDGSNFTLKIRSTKLEDSAMYFCASSEGQEVETQYFGPGTRLLVL.

The rearrangement uses TRBV24-1 and TRBJ1-4, with 11 bases that match TRBD1. There are 20 residues in the CDR3. V was pared by 4 bases and J by 7 bases, with 19 bases of the junction left unmatched. CDR1 and CDR2 from the germline V gene are KGHDR and SFDVKD. The CDR3 region has the DNA TGTGCCACCAGTGACCGCGAGGGACAGGGGGGAGAAGTGTACGGTGAAAAACTGTTTTTT. It encodes CATSDREGQGGEVYGEKLFF.

The chain uses TRBV7-9 and TRBJ2-7; 11 bases match TRBD1. Germline V gene lookup returns CDR1 SEHNR and CDR2 FQNEAQ (reference sequence). The V gene end was trimmed by 4 bases and the J gene end by 2 bases; junction bases not matched to a gene: 13. The CDR3 is made up of 18 amino acids. Written as DNA, the CDR3 is TGTGCCAGCAGCTATCCGGGACAGGGGGGCCGCCCCCCCTACGAGCAGTACTTC. Its protein is CASSYPGQGGRPPYEQYF.

The chain recombines TRBV2 with TRBJ2-7, with 13 nucleotides matching TRBD2. The CDR3 extends over 14 amino acids. Germline trimming cut 10 bases from V and 6 bases from J; bases unmatched to any gene: 9. Germline V lookup: CDR1 SNHLY, CDR2 FYNNEI. CDR3 loop: CATLGLAGAFEQYF. The DNA for the CDR3 is TGTGCCACCCTAGGACTAGCGGGAGCTTTCGAGCAGTACTTC.

The genes are TRBV6-4 and TRBJ1-1; 8 bases are shared with TRBD1. This CDR3 spans 13 amino acids. Germline V CDR1 and CDR2: MRHNA, SNTAGT. With V trimmed by 5 bases and J by 3 bases, 2 bases remained unmatched. The CDR3 DNA follows: TGTGCCAGCAGTCTGACAGGGGACACTGAAGCTTTCTTT. Translating it yields CASSLTGDTEAFF.

With respect to this clone: The sample contains more than one DNA sequence encoding this CDR3. V usage is TRBV5-1 and J usage is TRBJ1-1; 7 bases align to TRBD1. Losses at the gene ends were 2 bases for V and 2 bases for J; bases not matched to a gene: 6. CDR1 is SGHRS, CDR2 YFSETQ, per germline. The CDR3 contains 15 residues. The CDR3 sequence: CASSFRTGQNTEAFF. The CDR3 DNA reads TGCGCCAGCAGCTTTCGGACAGGCCAAAACACTGAAGCTTTCTTT.

The chain employs TRBV30 and TRBJ1-6; D call uncertain. With 3 bases removed from V and 8 bases from J, the gap between germline ends came to 8 bases. The CDR3 contains 12 residues. Germline-derived CDR1 and CDR2 are GTSNPN and SVGIG (reference sequence). CDR3 amino acids: CAWSLVYSPLHF. The CDR3 DNA follows: TGTGCCTGGAGCCTAGTATATTCACCCCTCCACTTT.

J is TRBJ2-7 and V is TRBV7-8; tentatively, D is TRBD2 (7 bases). This CDR3 is 16 amino acids long. Deletions cut 7 bases from V and 2 bases from J, with 21 bases between. CDR1 and CDR2 from the germline V gene are SGHVS and FQNEAQ. CDR3 amino acids: CASIPGASGSAYEQYF. CDR3 in DNA: TGTGCCAGCATCCCAGGGGCTAGCGGATCCGCCTACGAGCAGTACTTC.

V is TRBV7-2 and J is TRBJ2-7; 7 nucleotides align to TRBD1. The germline gives CDR1 SGHTA, CDR2 FQGNSA. CDR3 length equals 14 residues. V was pared by 5 bases and J by 2 bases, with 6 bases of the junction left unmatched. The CDR3 here is CASSTRQGPYEQYF. CDR3 bases: TGTGCCAGCAGCACGAGACAGGGTCCCTACGAGCAGTACTTC.

The chain is built from TRBV19 and TRBJ2-5; 9 bases align to TRBD1. With 5 bases clipped from V and 5 bases from J, the junction kept 15 bases outside the gene matches. CDR3 size: 17 residues. The germline V gene encodes CDR1 LNHDA and CDR2 SQIVND (reference sequence). DNA of the CDR3: TGTGCCAGTAGTTCCCTGCGACAGGGGGTCCGCCCGGAGACCCAGTACTTC. The encoded protein is CASSSLRQGVRPETQYF. Combining the CDR3 with reference TRBV19 and TRBJ2-5 gives the whole variable domain DGGITQSPKYLFRKEGQNVTLSCEQNLNHDAMYWYRQDPGQGLRLIYYSQIVNDFQKGDIAEGYSVSREKKESFPLTVTSAQKNPTAFYLCASSSLRQGVRPETQYFGPGTRLLVL.

This clone was observed a handful of times. This chain uses TRBV19 with TRBJ2-5; 8 positions match TRBD2. The germline gives CDR1 LNHDA, CDR2 SQIVND (reference sequence). The CDR3 runs to 15 residues. The J segment lost 2 bases and the V segment lost 5 bases, leaving 7 bases of the junction unmatched. The CDR3 loop is CASSPREGLQETQYF. The CDR3 DNA sequence: TGTGCCAGTAGTCCCCGGGAGGGACTGCAAGAGACCCAGTACTTC. The full variable domain, completed using reference TRBV19 and TRBJ2-5, is DGGITQSPKYLFRKEGQNVTLSCEQNLNHDAMYWYRQDPGQGLRLIYYSQIVNDFQKGDIAEGYSVSREKKESFPLTVTSAQKNPTAFYLCASSPREGLQETQYFGPGTRLLVL.

V is TRBV5-5 and J is TRBJ2-7, with 7 bases fitting TRBD2. Germline lookup yields CDR1 SGHKS and CDR2 YYEKEE (reference sequence). The CDR3 has 16 residues. J was trimmed by 4 bases and V by 4 bases; bases with no gene match: 14. CDR3 region: CASSRVLGEGLYEQYF. Here the CDR3 DNA reads TGTGCCAGCAGCCGGGTCTTGGGGGAGGGCCTATACGAGCAGTACTTC. The complete variable domain, with remaining parts taken from reference TRBV5-5 and TRBJ2-7, reads DAGVTQSPTHLIKTRGQQVTLRCSPISGHKSVSWYQQVLGQGPQFIFQYYEKEERGRGNFPDRFSARQFPNYSSELNVNALLLGDSALYLCASSRVLGEGLYEQYFGPGTRLTVT.

The chain couples TRBV4-3 to TRBJ1-1; no firm D call. The CDR3 extends over 16 amino acids. Trimming took 0 bases from V and 4 from J, leaving 15 bases between them. From germline, CDR1 is LGHNA and CDR2 YSLEER. The CDR3 DNA follows: TGCGCCAGCAGCCAAGATCGGCATGAGCGCGGCACTGAAGCTTTCTTT. This sequence encodes CASSQDRHERGTEAFF.

The chain links TRBV9 to TRBJ1-1; weak D call: TRBD1 (6 bases). This CDR3 spans 12 amino acids. Germline assignment: CDR1 SGDLS and CDR2 YYNGEE. Between the trimmed V and J ends, which lost 3 bases and 7 bases, there was a span of 10 bases. The CDR3 protein is CASSGTQGEAFF. The CDR3 DNA reads TGTGCCAGCAGCGGCACACAGGGTGAAGCTTTCTTT.

V usage is TRBV14 and J usage is TRBJ2-7, with TRBD2 identical over 9 bases. The trim removed 0 bases at V and 3 bases at J, leaving 12 bases unmatched. Germline V CDR1 and CDR2: SGHDN, FVKESK. The CDR3 spans 18 residues. The CDR3 DNA reads TGTGCCAGCAGCCAAGATCCCCTAGCGGGACTCGCTGACTACGAGCAGTACTTC. Protein: CASSQDPLAGLADYEQYF.

The chain has TRBV5-1 and TRBJ1-1; 8 bases fit TRBD1. The CDR3 sequence is 15 residues long. Trimming at V came to 3 bases and at J to 2 bases, leaving 6 bases not matched to a gene. Germline assignment: CDR1 SGHRS and CDR2 YFSETQ. The CDR3 region has the DNA TGCGCCAGCAGCTACAGGACAGGGAGTAACACTGAAGCTTTCTTT. Amino acid sequence: CASSYRTGSNTEAFF.

The chain recombines TRBV7-9 with TRBJ2-7; TRBD1 aligns across 7 bases. The CDR3 length is 13 residues. Looked up from germline, CDR1 is SEHNR and CDR2 is FQNEAQ (reference sequence). The trim removed 5 bases at V and 2 bases at J, leaving 3 bases unmatched. CDR3 nucleotide sequence: TGTGCCAGCAGCCGACAGGGAACCTACGAGCAGTACTTC. Translating it yields CASSRQGTYEQYF.

This clone was counted only a few times. The chain employs TRBV5-4 and TRBJ2-7; 7 positions agree with TRBD1. Germline CDR1 SGHNT, CDR2 YYREEE (reference sequence). The junction had 6 bases not matched to a gene; V was cut back by 4 bases and J by 2 bases. This CDR3 spans 14 amino acids. CDR3 protein: CASSPRGTAYEQYF. CDR3 coding DNA: TGTGCCAGCAGCCCCCGAGGGACAGCCTACGAGCAGTACTTC.

The rearrangement links TRBV4-3 to TRBJ2-7, with 10 bases lining up with TRBD1. CDR3 length equals 16 residues. V lost 3 bases, J lost 6 bases, and 11 bases stayed unmatched. The germline V gene has CDR1 LGHNA and CDR2 YSLEER. CDR3 amino acids: CASSQGPGQGIGEQYF. In DNA form, the CDR3 reads TGCGCCAGCAGCCAGGGACCGGGACAGGGGATCGGCGAGCAGTACTTC.

The chain uses TRBV5-1 and TRBJ2-1; D is possibly TRBD1 (7 bases). Per the germline V gene, CDR1 is SGHRS and CDR2 is YFSETQ. The CDR3 totals 15 residues. The V gene lost 0 bases and the J gene lost 6 bases, with 13 bases spanning the gap. The CDR3 reads CASSLGQGGVNEQFF. CDR3 DNA: TGCGCCAGCAGCTTGGGTCAGGGGGGTGTCAATGAGCAGTTCTTC. Looking up the rest from reference TRBV5-1 and TRBJ2-1 gives the full variable domain: KAGVTQTPRYLIKTRGQQVTLSCSPISGHRSVSWYQQTPGQGLQFLFEYFSETQRNKGNFPGRFSGRQFSNSRSEMNVSTLELGDSALYLCASSLGQGGVNEQFFGPGTRLTVL.

The chain carries TRBV27 and TRBJ2-2; 13 nucleotides align to TRBD2. Germline V gene sequence: CDR1 MNHEY, CDR2 SMNVEV (reference sequence). The CDR3 length is 18 residues. Trimming removed 1 base from V and 7 bases from J; junction bases left unmatched: 9. CDR3 residues: CASSLWGLAGRINGELFF. In DNA form, the CDR3 reads TGTGCCAGCAGTTTATGGGGACTAGCGGGAAGGATTAACGGGGAGCTGTTTTTT.

This chain links TRBV19 with TRBJ1-5, with D unresolved. From germline, CDR1 is LNHDA and CDR2 SQIVND (reference sequence). This CDR3 has 13 amino acids. Trimming took 6 bases from V and 0 from J, leaving 6 bases between them. The CDR3 protein is CASRYGSNQPQHF. CDR3 DNA sequence: TGTGCCAGTAGATACGGTAGCAATCAGCCCCAGCATTTT. Looking up the rest from reference TRBV19 and TRBJ1-5 gives the full variable domain: DGGITQSPKYLFRKEGQNVTLSCEQNLNHDAMYWYRQDPGQGLRLIYYSQIVNDFQKGDIAEGYSVSREKKESFPLTVTSAQKNPTAFYLCASRYGSNQPQHFGDGTRLSIL.

The chain uses TRBV9 and TRBJ2-7; tentatively, D is TRBD2 (6 bases). This CDR3 region has 15 residues. Trimming took 0 bases from V and 6 from J, leaving 16 bases between them. Germline CDR1 is SGDLS and CDR2 is YYNGEE. CDR3 DNA: TGTGCCAGCAGCGTAGGGGTTCGCGGGGACTCCGAGCAGTACTTC. Translating it yields CASSVGVRGDSEQYF.

The J gene is TRBJ2-3, the V gene TRBV15, with D perhaps TRBD1 (5 bases). Trimming removed 1 base at V and 6 bases at J, with 11 bases between. The CDR3 length is 14 residues. Germline V gives CDR1 LNHNV, CDR2 YYDKDF (reference sequence). The CDR3 protein is CATSRAKGSDTQYF. The CDR3, as DNA: TGTGCCACCAGCAGAGCTAAGGGGTCGGATACGCAGTATTTT. Full variable domain (remainder filled in from reference TRBV15 and TRBJ2-3): DAMVIQNPRYQVTQFGKPVTLSCSQTLNHNVMYWYQQKSSQAPKLLFHYYDKDFNNEADTPDNFQSRRPNTSFCFLDIRSPGLGDTAMYLCATSRAKGSDTQYFGPGTRLTVL.

The V and J genes are TRBV4-2 and TRBJ1-1; TRBD1 aligns across 8 bases. J gave up 8 bases and V 4 bases, and 3 bases lay outside the gene matches. CDR1 is LGHNA, CDR2 YNFKEQ, per germline. The CDR3 loop spans 12 amino acids. The CDR3 nucleotides are TGTGCCAGCAGCCTCGGGACAGGCGAAGCTTTCTTT. This sequence encodes CASSLGTGEAFF.

This chain connects TRBV19 to TRBJ1-2; maybe TRBD1 (5 bases). Looked up from germline, CDR1 is LNHDA and CDR2 is SQIVND (reference sequence). Trimming stripped 9 bases from V and 4 bases from J, with 18 bases between. The CDR3 sequence is 14 residues long. DNA for the CDR3: TGTGCCAGCCGACAAGGGGTCGGCGTCTATGGCTACACCTTC. Encoded protein: CASRQGVGVYGYTF.

The CDR3 loop reads CASSLEEGLSFEQYF. The CDR3 coding sequence is TGCGCCAGCAGCTTGGAGGAGGGACTATCTTTCGAGCAGTACTTC. J is TRBJ2-7 and V is TRBV5-1, with TRBD2 matching over 7 bases. Trimming removed 0 bases from V and 6 bases from J; junction bases left unmatched: 9. The germline V gene has CDR1 SGHRS and CDR2 YFSETQ. The CDR3 length is 15 residues.